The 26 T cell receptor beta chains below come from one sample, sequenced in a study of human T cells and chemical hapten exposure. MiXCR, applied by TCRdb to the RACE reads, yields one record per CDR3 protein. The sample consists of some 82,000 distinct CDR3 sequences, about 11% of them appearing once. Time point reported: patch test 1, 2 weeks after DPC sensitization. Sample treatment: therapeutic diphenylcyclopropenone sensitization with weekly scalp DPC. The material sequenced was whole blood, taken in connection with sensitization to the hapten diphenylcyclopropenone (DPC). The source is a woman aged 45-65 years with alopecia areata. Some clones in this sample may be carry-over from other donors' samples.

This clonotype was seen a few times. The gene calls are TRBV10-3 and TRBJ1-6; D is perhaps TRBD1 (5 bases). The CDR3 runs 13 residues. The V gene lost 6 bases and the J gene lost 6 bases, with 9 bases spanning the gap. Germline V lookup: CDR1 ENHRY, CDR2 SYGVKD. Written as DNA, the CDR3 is TGTGCCATCAGAGACAGCCCTAATTCACCCCTCCACTTT. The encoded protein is CAIRDSPNSPLHF.

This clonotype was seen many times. CDR3: CSALLGGPYNEQFF. CDR3 nucleotide sequence: TGCAGTGCTCTACTCGGGGGGCCCTACAATGAGCAGTTCTTC. The V and J genes are TRBV20-1 and TRBJ2-1, with TRBD2 as a possible D gene (7 bases). This CDR3 region has 14 residues. From germline, CDR1 is DFQATT and CDR2 SNEGSKA (reference sequence). Trimming stripped 5 bases from V and 2 bases from J, with 13 bases between.

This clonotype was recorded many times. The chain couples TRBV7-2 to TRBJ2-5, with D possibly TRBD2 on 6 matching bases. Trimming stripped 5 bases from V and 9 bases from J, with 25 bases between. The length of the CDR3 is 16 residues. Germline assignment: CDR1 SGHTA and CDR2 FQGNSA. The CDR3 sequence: CASSRYGTLDGEAQYF. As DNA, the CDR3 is TGTGCCAGCAGCCGCTACGGGACCCTTGATGGGGAGGCCCAGTACTTC.

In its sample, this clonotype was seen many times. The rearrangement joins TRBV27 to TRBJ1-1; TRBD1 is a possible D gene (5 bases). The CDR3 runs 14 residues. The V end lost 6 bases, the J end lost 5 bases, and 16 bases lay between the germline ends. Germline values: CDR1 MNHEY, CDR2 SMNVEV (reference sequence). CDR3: CASSPWGGRTEAFF. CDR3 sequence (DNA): TGTGCCAGCAGCCCATGGGGGGGAAGGACTGAAGCTTTCTTT.

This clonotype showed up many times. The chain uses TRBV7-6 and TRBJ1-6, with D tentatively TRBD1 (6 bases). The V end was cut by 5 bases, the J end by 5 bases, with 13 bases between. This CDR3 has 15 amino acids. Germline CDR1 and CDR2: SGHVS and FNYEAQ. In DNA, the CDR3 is TGTGCCAGCAGCACCCTGGACAGAAATAATTCACCCCTCCACTTT. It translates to CASSTLDRNNSPLHF.

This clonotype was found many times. The CDR3 sequence: CASSPYLGMNSGNEQFF. In nucleotides, the CDR3 is TGTGCCAGCAGCCCCTATCTGGGGATGAATAGCGGGAATGAGCAGTTCTTC. The genes are TRBV7-2 and TRBJ2-1, with 7 bases fitting TRBD2. The CDR3 covers 17 residues. V was clipped by 5 bases and J by 7 bases; unmatched bases: 17. Germline CDR1 and CDR2: SGHTA and FQGNSA.

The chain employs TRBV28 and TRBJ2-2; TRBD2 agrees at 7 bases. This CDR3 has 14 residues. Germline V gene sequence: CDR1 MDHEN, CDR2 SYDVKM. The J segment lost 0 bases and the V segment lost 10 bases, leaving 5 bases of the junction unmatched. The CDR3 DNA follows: TGTGCCATGGGAGGGCAGGCGAACACCGGGGAGCTGTTTTTT. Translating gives CAMGGQANTGELFF.

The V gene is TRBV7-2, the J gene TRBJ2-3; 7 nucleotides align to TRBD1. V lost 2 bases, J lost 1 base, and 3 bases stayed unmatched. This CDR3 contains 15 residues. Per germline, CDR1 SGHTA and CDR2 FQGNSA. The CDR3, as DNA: TGTGCCAGCAGCTTAACCACAGGGGGCACAGATACGCAGTATTTT. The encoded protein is CASSLTTGGTDTQYF.

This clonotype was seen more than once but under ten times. CDR3 in amino acids: CASSEVGTGMNEQYF. The CDR3 region has the DNA TGTGCCAGCAGTGAAGTCGGGACAGGGATGAACGAGCAGTACTTC. The V and J genes are TRBV6-1 and TRBJ2-7; TRBD1 aligns across 9 bases. From germline, CDR1 is MNHNS and CDR2 SASEGT. The CDR3 extends over 15 amino acids. V gave up 1 base and J gave up 5 bases; unmatched junction bases: 6.

The CDR3 protein is CSASSSGPPYEQYF. The CDR3 DNA sequence: TGCAGTGCTAGTTCGAGCGGGCCCCCCTACGAGCAGTACTTC. This chain connects TRBV20-1 to TRBJ2-7; possibly TRBD2 for D (6 bases). Trimming removed 3 bases from V and 2 bases from J, with 14 bases in between. The length of the CDR3 is 14 residues. CDR1 is DFQATT and CDR2 is SNEGSKA in the germline V gene (reference sequence).

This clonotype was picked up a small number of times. The CDR3 here is CASSYPDYSKSGELFF. CDR3 nucleotides: TGTGCCAGCAGTTACCCGGATTATTCGAAATCCGGGGAGCTGTTTTTT. The rearrangement joins TRBV6-6 to TRBJ2-2; no reliable D call. Germline V gives CDR1 MNHNY, CDR2 SVGAGI (reference sequence). This CDR3 spans 16 amino acids. Trimming took 2 bases from V and 6 from J, leaving 16 bases between them.

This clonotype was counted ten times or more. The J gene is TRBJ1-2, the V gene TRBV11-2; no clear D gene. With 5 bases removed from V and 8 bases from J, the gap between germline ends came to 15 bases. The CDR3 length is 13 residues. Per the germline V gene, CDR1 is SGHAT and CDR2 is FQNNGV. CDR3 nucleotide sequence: TGTGCCAGCAGCCCGGGGAATTCGGGAGGCTACACCTTC. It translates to CASSPGNSGGYTF.

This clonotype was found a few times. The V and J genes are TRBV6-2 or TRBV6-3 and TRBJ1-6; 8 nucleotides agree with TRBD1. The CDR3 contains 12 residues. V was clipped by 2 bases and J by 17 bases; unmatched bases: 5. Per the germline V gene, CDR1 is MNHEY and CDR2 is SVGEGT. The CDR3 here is CASSYTQGAFHF. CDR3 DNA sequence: TGTGCCAGCAGTTACACTCAGGGGGCCTTCCACTTT.

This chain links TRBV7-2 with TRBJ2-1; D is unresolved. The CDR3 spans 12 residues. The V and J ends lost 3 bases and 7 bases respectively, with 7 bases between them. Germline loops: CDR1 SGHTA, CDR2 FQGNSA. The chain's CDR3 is CASSLTTNEQFF. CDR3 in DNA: TGTGCCAGCAGCTTGACAACGAATGAGCAGTTCTTC.

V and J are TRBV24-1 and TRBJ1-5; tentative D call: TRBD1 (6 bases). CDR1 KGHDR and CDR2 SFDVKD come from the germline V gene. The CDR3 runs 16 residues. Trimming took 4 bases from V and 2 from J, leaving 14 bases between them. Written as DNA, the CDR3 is TGTGCCACCAGTGACAGGGGAGCGGGCGGCAATCAGCCCCAGCATTTT. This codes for CATSDRGAGGNQPQHF.

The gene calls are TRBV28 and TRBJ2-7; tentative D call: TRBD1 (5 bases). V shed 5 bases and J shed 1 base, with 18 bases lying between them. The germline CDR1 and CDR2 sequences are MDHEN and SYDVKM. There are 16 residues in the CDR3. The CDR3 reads CASSLTWGNASYEQYF. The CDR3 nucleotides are TGTGCCAGCAGTCTAACCTGGGGCAACGCGTCCTACGAGCAGTACTTC.

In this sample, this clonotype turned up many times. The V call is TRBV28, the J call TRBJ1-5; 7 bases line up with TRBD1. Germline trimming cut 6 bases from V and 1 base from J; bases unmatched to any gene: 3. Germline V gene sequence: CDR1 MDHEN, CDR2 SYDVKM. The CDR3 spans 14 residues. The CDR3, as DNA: TGTGCCAGCAGCCAGGGGGGAAGCAATCAGCCCCAGCATTTT. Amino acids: CASSQGGSNQPQHF. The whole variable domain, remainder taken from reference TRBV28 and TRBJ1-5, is DVKVTQSSRYLVKRTGEKVFLECVQDMDHENMFWYRQDPGLGLRLIYFSYDVKMKEKGDIPEGYSVSREKKERFSLILESASTNQTSMYLCASSQGGSNQPQHFGDGTRLSIL.

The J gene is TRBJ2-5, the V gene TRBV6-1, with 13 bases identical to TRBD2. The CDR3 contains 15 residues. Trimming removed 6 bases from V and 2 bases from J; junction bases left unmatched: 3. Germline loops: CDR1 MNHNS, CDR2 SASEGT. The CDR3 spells CASRQLAGGQETQYF. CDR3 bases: TGTGCCAGCAGGCAACTAGCGGGGGGGCAAGAGACCCAGTACTTC.

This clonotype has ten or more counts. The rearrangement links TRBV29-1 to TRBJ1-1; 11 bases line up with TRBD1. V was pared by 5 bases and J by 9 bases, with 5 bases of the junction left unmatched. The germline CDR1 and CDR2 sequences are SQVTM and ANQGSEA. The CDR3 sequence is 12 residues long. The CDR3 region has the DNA TGCAGCGTTTGGACAGGGGGCTATCAAGCTTTCTTT. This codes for CSVWTGGYQAFF.

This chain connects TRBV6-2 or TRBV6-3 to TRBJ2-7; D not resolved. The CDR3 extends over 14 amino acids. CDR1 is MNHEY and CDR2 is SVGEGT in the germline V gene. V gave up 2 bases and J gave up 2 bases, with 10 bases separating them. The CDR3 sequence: CASSYGQSAYEQYF. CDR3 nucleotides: TGTGCCAGCAGTTACGGGCAGTCGGCCTACGAGCAGTACTTC.

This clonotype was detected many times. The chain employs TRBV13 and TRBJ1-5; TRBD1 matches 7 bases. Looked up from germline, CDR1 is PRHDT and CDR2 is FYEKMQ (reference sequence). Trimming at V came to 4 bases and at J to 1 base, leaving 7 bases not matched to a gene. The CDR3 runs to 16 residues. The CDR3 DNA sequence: TGTGCCAGCAGCTCCCACAGGGGTGTGAGCAATCAGCCCCAGCATTTT. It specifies CASSSHRGVSNQPQHF.

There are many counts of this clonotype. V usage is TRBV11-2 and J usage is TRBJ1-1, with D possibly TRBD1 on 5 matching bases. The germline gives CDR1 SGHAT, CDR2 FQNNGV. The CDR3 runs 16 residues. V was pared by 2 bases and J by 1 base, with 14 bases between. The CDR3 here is CASSLSFRDSNTEAFF. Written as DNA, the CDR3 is TGTGCCAGCAGCTTATCTTTCAGGGACTCGAACACTGAAGCTTTCTTT.

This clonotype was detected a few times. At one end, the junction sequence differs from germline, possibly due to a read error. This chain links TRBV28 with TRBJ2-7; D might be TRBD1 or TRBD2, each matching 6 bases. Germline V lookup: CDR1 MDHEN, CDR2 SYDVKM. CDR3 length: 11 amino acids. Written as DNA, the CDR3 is TGTGCCGTAACGGGGGCCTACCTTAGGGTTTTC. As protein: CAVTGAYLRVF.

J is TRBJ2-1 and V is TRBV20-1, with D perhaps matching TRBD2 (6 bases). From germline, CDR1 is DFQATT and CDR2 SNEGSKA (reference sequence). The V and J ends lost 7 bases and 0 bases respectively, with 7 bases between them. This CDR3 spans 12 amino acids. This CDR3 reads CSERASYNEQFF. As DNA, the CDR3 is TGCAGTGAGCGGGCCTCCTACAATGAGCAGTTCTTC.

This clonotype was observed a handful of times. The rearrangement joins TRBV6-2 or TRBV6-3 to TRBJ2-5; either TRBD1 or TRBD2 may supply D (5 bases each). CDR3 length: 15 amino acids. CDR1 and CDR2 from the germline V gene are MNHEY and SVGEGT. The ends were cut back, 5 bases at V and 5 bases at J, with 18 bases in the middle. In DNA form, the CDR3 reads TGTGCCAGCAGTCCCTGGGACGTTAATTCGGAGACCCAGTACTTC. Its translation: CASSPWDVNSETQYF.

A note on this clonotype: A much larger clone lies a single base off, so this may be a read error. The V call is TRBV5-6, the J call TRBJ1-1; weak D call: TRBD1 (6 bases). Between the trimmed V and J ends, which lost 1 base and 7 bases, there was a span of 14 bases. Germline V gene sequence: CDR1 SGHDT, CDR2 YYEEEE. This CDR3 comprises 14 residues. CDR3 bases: TGTGCCAGCAGCTTGTCAGGGGTGTATTATGAAGCTTTCTTT. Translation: CASSLSGVYYEAFF.